This T cell receptor (beta chain) was sequenced for a study of blood T cell repertoires in COVID-19. Study-wide background: The United States, Italy and Spain supplied acute and convalescent COVID-19 samples. The cDNA or gDNA used as material had been derived from T cells, B-cell-depleted T cells, or PBMCs.

This clone appeared a few times. Original processing notes: The authors estimated nucleated cell counts from reference gene primer amplification. The protocol was immunoSEQ multiplex PCR, while the TCRdb copy is restricted to in-frame clones and leaves out a portion. The V and J calls and clone size were taken over from that table, and D and trimming were inferred from the DNA. The sample carries under 130,000 clones, approximately 80% recorded once. Trimming took 2 bases from V and 2 from J, leaving 6 bases between them. CDR3 length equals 13 residues. CDR1 is MNHEY and CDR2 is SMNVEV in the germline V gene (reference sequence).

This chain joins TRBV27 and TRBJ1-2; no clear D gene. The TCR comes from a human donor in a cohort sampled during active COVID-19. Sequencing input: peripheral blood. The DNA for the CDR3 is TGTGCCAGCAGTTTAAGACAAAACTATGGCTACACCTTC. Protein sequence: CASSLRQNYGYTF.